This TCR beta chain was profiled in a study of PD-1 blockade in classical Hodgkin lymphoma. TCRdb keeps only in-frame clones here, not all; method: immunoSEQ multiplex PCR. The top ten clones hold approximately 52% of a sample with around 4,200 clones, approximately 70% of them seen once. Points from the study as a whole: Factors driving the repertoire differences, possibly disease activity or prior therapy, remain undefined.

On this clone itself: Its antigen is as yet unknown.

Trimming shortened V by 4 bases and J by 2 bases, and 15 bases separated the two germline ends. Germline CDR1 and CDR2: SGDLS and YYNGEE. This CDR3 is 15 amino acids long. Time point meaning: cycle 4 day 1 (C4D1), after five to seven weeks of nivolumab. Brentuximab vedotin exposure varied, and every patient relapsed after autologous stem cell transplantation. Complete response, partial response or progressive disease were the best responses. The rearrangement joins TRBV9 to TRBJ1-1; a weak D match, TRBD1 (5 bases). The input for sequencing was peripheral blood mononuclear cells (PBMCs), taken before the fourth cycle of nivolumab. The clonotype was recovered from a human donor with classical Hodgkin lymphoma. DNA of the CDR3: TGTGCCAGCAGCCCCTCAGGGTGGGCTAACACTGAAGCTTTCTTT. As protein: CASSPSGWANTEAFF.